Sequencing of this T cell receptor (beta chain) was carried out in a study of blood T cell repertoires in COVID-19. CDR1 SGHTA and CDR2 FQGTGA come from the germline V gene. The CDR3 totals 15 residues. Trimming shortened V by 5 bases and J by 4 bases, and 16 bases separated the two germline ends. Sequencing used immunoSEQ multiplex PCR; TCRdb keeps in-frame clones, though not all of them. The sample shows 90,000 to 130,000 clones, about 83% of them seen only once. The sequencing input was peripheral blood. This clonotype was obtained from a woman in her 70s with acute or convalescent COVID-19. The V gene is TRBV7-3, the J gene TRBJ2-3; tentative D call: TRBD2 (5 bases). CDR3 DNA sequence: TGTGCCAGCAGCCTTGGGAGTTGGGAAGCAGATACGCAGTATTTT. This encodes CASSLGSWEADTQYF. The entire variable domain, with the rest obtained from reference TRBV7-3 and TRBJ2-3, is as follows: GAGVSQTPSNKVTEKGKYVELRCDPISGHTALYWYRQSLGQGPEFLIYFQGTGAADDSGLPNDRFFAVRPEGSVSTLKIQRTERGDSAVYLCASSLGSWEADTQYFGPGTRLTVL.